This T cell receptor beta chain derives from a study of identifying expanded T cells in peripheral blood. Study outcomes and limitations: Across healthy donors, higher total template counts meant significantly greater roughly two-week count variance. Technical replicates showed about 1.1 changed clones; two weeks about 16.4; four weeks 19.

Produced via immunoSEQ multiplex PCR; TCRdb's table is partial and in-frame only. The sample shows roughly 63,000 clones, over 75% of them seen only once. In regard to this clone: Its antigen remains unknown.

The CDR3 is made up of 12 amino acids. V lost 1 base and J lost 5, with 4 bases in between. Germline values: CDR1 SGHAT, CDR2 FQNNGV. Collection occurred without any documented infections or immune events in donors. Sequencing was carried out using blood. The chain is built from TRBV11-2 and TRBJ2-3; no clear D gene. The receptor was isolated from a person aged 18 to 75 in good health. The CDR3 loop is CASSLVGDTQYF. In DNA, the CDR3 is TGTGCCAGCAGCTTAGTAGGAGATACGCAGTATTTT.